The sequence of this T cell receptor (beta chain) was determined in a study of T-cell reconstitution after alpha-beta-depleted transplantation in children (TCRdb year 2016). Describing the broader study: The study quantitatively tracked T-cell immune reconstitution after TCRalphabeta/CD19-depleted allogeneic hematopoietic cell transplantation in children using TCR repertoire profiling.

Receptors were amplified or captured by PCR. The data were produced on an Illumina HiSeq 2500. To normalize quantification of the TCRbeta repertoire, the TCR libraries were built with molecular barcoding that relied on unique molecular identifiers. TCRdb reprocessing: public reads trimmed at Q25 with fastp, clones called with MiXCR, in-frame beta chains kept. Under each unique CDR3 protein, matching rows form one entry showing the most common genes and DNA. The sample table shows hundreds of thousands of distinct CDR3 sequences, and under 9.5% are seen once. Clones ranked in the top ten supply approximately 6.3% of the sample. The treatment or condition label of this sample denotes: allogeneic hematopoietic cell transplantation with graft depleted of TCRalphabeta T cells and CD19 B cells. The children who served as transplant recipients had been given grafts of TCRalphabeta/CD19-depleted allogeneic hematopoietic cells.

This clonotype was picked up many times. The antigen this receptor binds is unknown. No qualities accompany the bases; no much larger clone lies one base away. What the authors observed across the whole study: The apparently early recovery of alphabetaT-cell counts about two months after transplant reportedly depended on only several hundred rapidly expanded clones that came from non-depleted graft cells. Over subsequent months, a decline in hyperexpanded clone frequencies was noted, and after one year, T-cell counts and TCRbeta diversity were mostly ascribed to newly produced T cells. In some patients, high TCRbeta diversity at day 60 was attributed to recipient T cells and intrathymic progenitors that had survived conditioning.

CDR1 and CDR2 (MNHEY, SVGAGI) derive from the germline V gene. V has 6 bases trimmed and J has 6 bases trimmed; junction bases matching no gene number 7. Counted from cysteine to phenylalanine, this CDR3 has 14 amino acids. Just CDR3 DNA is preserved here, 42 bases in frame from base 1. The specimen was PBMCs, mostly from graft donor cells, collected 180 days after TCRalphabeta/CD19-depleted stem cell transplant. In this chain, TRBV6-5 is recombined with TRBJ2-7, with 11 junctional bases fitting TRBD1. The sequence was collected from a male patient aged 5 to 17 who had a stem cell transplant for acute lymphoblastic leukemia, so the T cells may come from the graft donor. The nucleotide sequence is given as TGTGCCAGCAGCCGGACAGGGGGCCCCTTCGAGCAGTACTTC. It translates as CASSRTGGPFEQYF.